A selection of T cell receptor beta chains follows, all from one sample in a study of cytomegalovirus exposure and HLA in healthy donors. Using immunoSEQ multiplex PCR, the repertoire was profiled, and TCRdb retains in-frame clones only, with some absent. Among 150,000 to 160,000 clones listed, roughly three quarters were seen once. The sequenced material came from PBMCs. These receptors came from a man aged 30 to 45 in good health and CMV-seropositive. The CDR3 runs from the conserved cysteine through the conserved F or W. Each record gives: CDR3 protein, CDR3 DNA, D gene, clone size, V gene, J gene. The D gene is left open where the match is weak. Clone size is shown for a subset of rows, as once, few, many or a class of expanded clone.

cdr3_aa: CASSWRSGASYNEQFF
cdr3_nt: TGTGCCAGCAGTTGGAGAAGCGGGGCCTCCTACAATGAGCAGTTCTTC
d_call: TRBD2
clone_size: once
v_call: TRBV6-5
j_call: TRBJ2-1

cdr3_aa: CASSGRGRVAQPGYTF
cdr3_nt: TGTGCCAGCAGTGGCAGGGGGCGGGTCGCCCAGCCTGGCTACACCTTC
d_call: TRBD1
clone_size: few
v_call: TRBV2
j_call: TRBJ1-2

cdr3_aa: CATSRSTNQPQHF
cdr3_nt: TGTGCCACCAGCAGGTCGACAAATCAGCCCCAGCATTTT
d_call: -
clone_size: -
v_call: TRBV15
j_call: TRBJ1-5

cdr3_aa: CASSSHGGANYGYTF
cdr3_nt: TGTGCCAGCAGCTCCCACGGGGGGGCCAACTATGGCTACACCTTC
d_call: -
clone_size: once
v_call: TRBV7-8
j_call: TRBJ1-2

cdr3_aa: CASSASRDSLSYEQYF
cdr3_nt: TGCGCCAGCAGTGCAAGCCGGGACAGCCTCTCCTACGAGCAGTACTTC
d_call: TRBD1
clone_size: -
v_call: TRBV10-1
j_call: TRBJ2-7

cdr3_aa: CASSLGRGGTDTQYF
cdr3_nt: TGTGCCAGCAGTTTAGGGCGGGGGGGCACAGATACGCAGTATTTT
d_call: TRBD2
clone_size: few
v_call: TRBV6-5
j_call: TRBJ2-3

cdr3_aa: CATSRTGAETQYF
cdr3_nt: TGTGCCACCAGCAGGACAGGGGCAGAGACCCAGTACTTC
d_call: TRBD1
clone_size: -
v_call: TRBV15
j_call: TRBJ2-5

cdr3_aa: CATSREYERGSTDTQYF
cdr3_nt: TGTGCCACCAGCAGAGAGTATGAGCGGGGGAGCACAGATACGCAGTATTTT
d_call: TRBD2
clone_size: -
v_call: TRBV15
j_call: TRBJ2-3

cdr3_aa: CASSLVGDYGYTF
cdr3_nt: TGTGCCAGCAGTTTGGTGGGAGACTATGGCTACACCTTC
d_call: -
clone_size: -
v_call: TRBV27
j_call: TRBJ1-2

cdr3_aa: CASSTSGGSNTEAFF
cdr3_nt: TGTGCCAGCAGCACCTCAGGGGGATCGAACACTGAAGCTTTCTTT
d_call: TRBD1
clone_size: -
v_call: TRBV9
j_call: TRBJ1-1

cdr3_aa: CASKTATNYGYTF
cdr3_nt: TGTGCCAGTAAGACAGCTACTAACTATGGCTACACCTTC
d_call: -
clone_size: -
v_call: TRBV28
j_call: TRBJ1-2

cdr3_aa: CASNSPREGHGYTF
cdr3_nt: TGTGCCAGCAACTCCCCTCGGGAGGGGCATGGCTACACCTTC
d_call: -
clone_size: -
v_call: TRBV6-5
j_call: TRBJ1-2

cdr3_aa: CASSIQHNEKLFF
cdr3_nt: TGTGCCAGTAGTATCCAACATAATGAAAAACTGTTTTTT
d_call: -
clone_size: -
v_call: TRBV19
j_call: TRBJ1-4

cdr3_aa: CASSLVGTGSYNEQFF
cdr3_nt: TGTGCCAGCAGCTTAGTTGGGACAGGCTCCTACAATGAGCAGTTCTTC
d_call: TRBD1
clone_size: few
v_call: TRBV7-6
j_call: TRBJ2-1

cdr3_aa: CASSLGQNQPQHF
cdr3_nt: TGTGCCAGCAGCTTGGGACAGAATCAGCCCCAGCATTTT
d_call: TRBD1
clone_size: -
v_call: TRBV13
j_call: TRBJ1-5

cdr3_aa: CASSFEVGHEQYF
cdr3_nt: TGTGCCAGCAGTTTTGAGGTTGGCCACGAGCAGTACTTC
d_call: -
clone_size: -
v_call: TRBV27
j_call: TRBJ2-7

cdr3_aa: CASSLDRAAEAFF
cdr3_nt: TGTGCCAGCAGCTTGGACAGGGCAGCTGAAGCTTTCTTT
d_call: -
clone_size: -
v_call: TRBV5-4
j_call: TRBJ1-1

cdr3_aa: CASTRTGGGLNQPQHF
cdr3_nt: TGTGCCAGCACTCGGACAGGGGGGGGGCTCAATCAGCCCCAGCATTTT
d_call: TRBD1
clone_size: -
v_call: TRBV28
j_call: TRBJ1-5

cdr3_aa: CASSSPLLEQYF
cdr3_nt: TGTGCCAGCAGCTCCCCTCTTCTCGAGCAGTACTTC
d_call: -
clone_size: -
v_call: TRBV5-4
j_call: TRBJ2-7